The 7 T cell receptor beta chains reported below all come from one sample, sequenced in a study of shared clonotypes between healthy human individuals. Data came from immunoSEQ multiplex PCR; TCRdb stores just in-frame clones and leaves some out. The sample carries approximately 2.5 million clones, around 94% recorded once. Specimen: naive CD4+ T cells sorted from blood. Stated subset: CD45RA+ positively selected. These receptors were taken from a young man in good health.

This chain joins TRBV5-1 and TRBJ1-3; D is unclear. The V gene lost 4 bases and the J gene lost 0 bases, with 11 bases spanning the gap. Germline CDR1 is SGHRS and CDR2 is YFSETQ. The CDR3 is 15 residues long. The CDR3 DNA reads TGCGCCAGCAGCACCCGACCCAGCTCTGGAAACACCATATATTTT. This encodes CASSTRPSSGNTIYF.

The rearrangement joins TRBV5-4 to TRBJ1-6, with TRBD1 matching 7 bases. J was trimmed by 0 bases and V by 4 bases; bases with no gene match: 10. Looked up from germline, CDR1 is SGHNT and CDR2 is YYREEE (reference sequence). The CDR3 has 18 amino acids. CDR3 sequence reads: CASSRQGLPSSYNSPLHF. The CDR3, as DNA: TGTGCCAGCAGCCGACAGGGCTTGCCTAGCTCCTATAATTCACCCCTCCACTTT.

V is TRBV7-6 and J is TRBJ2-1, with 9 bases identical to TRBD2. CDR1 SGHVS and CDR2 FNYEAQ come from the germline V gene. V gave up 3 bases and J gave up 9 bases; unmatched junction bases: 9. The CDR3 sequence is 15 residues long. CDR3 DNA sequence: TGTGCCAGCAGCTTGGGGGCGGGAGGGCCGGGTGAGCAGTTCTTC. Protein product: CASSLGAGGPGEQFF.

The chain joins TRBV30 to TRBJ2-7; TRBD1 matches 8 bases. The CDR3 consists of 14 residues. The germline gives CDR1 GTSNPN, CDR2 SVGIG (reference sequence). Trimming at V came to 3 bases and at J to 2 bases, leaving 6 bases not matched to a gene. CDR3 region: CAWRGDRFTYEQYF. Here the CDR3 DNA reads TGTGCCTGGAGGGGGGACAGGTTTACCTACGAGCAGTACTTC. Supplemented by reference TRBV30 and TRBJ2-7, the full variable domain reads SQTIHQWPATLVQPVGSPLSLECTVEGTSNPNLYWYRQAAGRGLQLLFYSVGIGQISSEVPQNLSASRPQDRQFILSSKKLLLSDSGFYLCAWRGDRFTYEQYFGPGTRLTVT.

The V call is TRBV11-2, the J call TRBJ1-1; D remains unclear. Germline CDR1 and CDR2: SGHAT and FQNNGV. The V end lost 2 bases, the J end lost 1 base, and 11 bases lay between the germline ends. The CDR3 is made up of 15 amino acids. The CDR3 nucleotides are TGTGCCAGCAGCTTACTAGGCAGGCCGAACACTGAAGCTTTCTTT. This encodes CASSLLGRPNTEAFF.

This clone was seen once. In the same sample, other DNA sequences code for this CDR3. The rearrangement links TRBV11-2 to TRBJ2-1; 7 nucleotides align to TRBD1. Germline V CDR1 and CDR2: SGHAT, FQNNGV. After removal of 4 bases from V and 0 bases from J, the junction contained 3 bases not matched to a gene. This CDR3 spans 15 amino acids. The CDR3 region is CASSSTGVSYNEQFF. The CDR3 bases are TGTGCCAGCAGCTCTACAGGGGTCTCCTACAATGAGCAGTTCTTC.

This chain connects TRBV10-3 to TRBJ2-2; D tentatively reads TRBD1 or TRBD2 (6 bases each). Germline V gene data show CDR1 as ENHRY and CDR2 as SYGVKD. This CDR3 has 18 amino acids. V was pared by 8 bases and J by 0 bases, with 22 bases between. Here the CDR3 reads CAIAQGGRIETNTGELFF. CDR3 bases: TGTGCCATCGCCCAAGGGGGGAGAATAGAAACGAACACCGGGGAGCTGTTTTTT.